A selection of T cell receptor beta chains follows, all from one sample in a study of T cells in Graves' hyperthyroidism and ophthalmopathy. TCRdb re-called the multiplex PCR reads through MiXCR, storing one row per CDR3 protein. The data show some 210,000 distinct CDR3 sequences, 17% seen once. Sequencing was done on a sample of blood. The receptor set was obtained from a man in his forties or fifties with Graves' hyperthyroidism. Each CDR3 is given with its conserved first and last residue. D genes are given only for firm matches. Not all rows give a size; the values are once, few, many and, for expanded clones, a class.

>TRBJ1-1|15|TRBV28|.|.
CASSSRTILGTEAFF
TGTGCCAGCAGTTCTCGGACAATCTTGGGCACTGAAGCTTTCTTT
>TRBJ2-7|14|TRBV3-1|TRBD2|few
CASSPRLAGREQYF
TGTGCCAGCAGCCCCCGACTAGCGGGGAGGGAGCAGTACTTC
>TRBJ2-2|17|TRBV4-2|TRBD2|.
CASSQARTSGRKGELFF
TGTGCCAGCAGCCAGGCTCGGACTAGCGGGAGGAAGGGGGAGCTGTTTTTT
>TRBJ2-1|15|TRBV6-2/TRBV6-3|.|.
CASRLQPSSYNEQFF
TGTGCCAGCAGATTACAGCCGAGCTCCTACAATGAGCAGTTCTTC
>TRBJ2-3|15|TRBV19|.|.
CASSGLSGRTDTQYF
TGTGCCAGTAGTGGGCTAAGCGGACGCACAGATACGCAGTATTTT
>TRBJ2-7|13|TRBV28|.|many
CASSLSTGSEQYF
TGTGCCAGCAGTTTATCTACGGGATCCGAGCAGTACTTC
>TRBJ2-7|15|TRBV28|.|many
CASSLLSLGIYEQYF
TGTGCCAGCAGTTTACTGAGCCTAGGGATCTACGAGCAGTACTTC
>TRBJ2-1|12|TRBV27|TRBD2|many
CASSFGGREQFF
TGTGCCAGCAGTTTTGGCGGGAGAGAGCAGTTCTTC
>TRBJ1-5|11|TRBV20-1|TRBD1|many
CSGQGNQPQHF
TGCAGTGGACAGGGTAATCAGCCCCAGCATTTT
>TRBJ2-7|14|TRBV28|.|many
CASSLIGQGYEQYF
TGTGCCAGCAGTTTAATCGGGCAGGGGTACGAGCAGTACTTC
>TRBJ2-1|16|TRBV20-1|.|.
CSARDPGDFSYNEQFF
TGCAGTGCTAGAGATCCGGGGGACTTCTCCTACAATGAGCAGTTCTTC
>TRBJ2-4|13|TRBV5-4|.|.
CASSQTAGDIQYF
TGTGCCAGCAGCCAAACAGCCGGAGACATTCAGTACTTC